The clone carrying this T cell receptor (beta chain) was detected once. The V and J ends lost 5 bases and 5 bases respectively, with 9 bases between them. The germline CDR1 and CDR2 sequences are KGHSH and LQKENI. The CDR3 totals 13 residues. The sample is drawn from a study of cytomegalovirus exposure and HLA in healthy donors. PCR involved 60 Vbeta and 13 Jbeta primers. The repertoire was sequenced with immunoSEQ multiplex PCR; TCRdb's copy has only in-frame clones and lacks some. This sample has 200,000 to 250,000 clones, with 75% to 90% found just once. Sample: PBMCs. The chain employs TRBV18 and TRBJ1-4; tentative D call: TRBD1 (5 bases). This receptor was taken from a woman younger than 35 in good health and CMV-seronegative. CDR3: CASSGQRNEKLFF. DNA of the CDR3: TGTGCCAGCTCAGGACAAAGGAATGAAAAACTGTTTTTT.